One sample yielded the 14 T cell receptor beta chains listed below, sequenced in a study of identical twins. TCRdb recomputed calls from the 5' RACE reads with MiXCR, one row per CDR3 protein. The table lists some 560,000 distinct CDR3 sequences, around 9.6% of them singletons. This sample also appeared in a second study, on yellow fever vaccine responses in identical twins.

The sample taken for sequencing was PBMCs. These receptors were collected from a young woman in good health.

Points on this clonotype: The junction departs from germline at one end; a sequencing error may be responsible. This chain uses TRBV20-1 with TRBJ2-1, with 8 bases fitting TRBD1. The CDR3 covers 16 residues. Germline loops: CDR1 DFQATT, CDR2 SNEGSKA (reference sequence). CDR3 nucleotides: TGCTGTGCTAGATTATTTAGGGACAGGTCCTACAATGAGCAGTTCTTC. As protein: CCARLFRDRSYNEQFF.

The table lists this clonotype with a few counts. A much larger clone differs from this one at a single base, so this may be a read error. V is TRBV12-3 or TRBV12-4 and J is TRBJ2-3, with TRBD2 matching 12 bases. V was pared by 11 bases and J by 0 bases, with 15 bases of the junction left unmatched. The length of the CDR3 is 18 residues. This CDR3 reads CALCGTSGFRPSTDTQYF. The CDR3 DNA reads as TGTGCCCTCTGCGGGACTAGCGGGTTTCGTCCTAGCACAGATACGCAGTATTTT.

This clonotype has ten or more counts. V usage is TRBV12-3 or TRBV12-4 and J usage is TRBJ2-7; D perhaps matches TRBD2 (5 bases). The CDR3 contains 12 residues. The V end was cut by 5 bases, the J end by 6 bases, with 11 bases between. CDR3: CASSPTRAEQYF. The CDR3 DNA sequence: TGTGCCAGCAGTCCCACTAGGGCCGAGCAGTACTTC.

This clonotype occurred many times. This CDR3 reads CAWTTGTGGHEQYF. In nucleotides, the CDR3 is TGTGCCTGGACAACCGGGACAGGGGGCCACGAGCAGTACTTC. The V call is TRBV30, the J call TRBJ2-7; TRBD1 matches 12 bases. In germline, CDR1 is GTSNPN, CDR2 SVGIG (reference sequence). CDR3 size: 14 residues. V shed 4 bases and J 5 bases; nucleotides not matched to a gene: 6.

This clonotype was counted between two and nine times. The chain carries TRBV27 and TRBJ1-2; 8 bases match TRBD1. V was pared by 4 bases and J by 4 bases, with 8 bases of the junction left unmatched. The V gene's germline CDR1 is MNHEY and CDR2 SMNVEV (reference sequence). The CDR3 runs 15 residues. CDR3 in DNA: TGTGCCAGCAGTTCCACTCGGACAGGGACCTATGGCTACACCTTC. It encodes CASSSTRTGTYGYTF.

The chain couples TRBV4-1 to TRBJ1-6; no definite D call. CDR3 length: 13 residues. Trimming removed 6 bases from V and 7 bases from J, with 10 bases in between. The germline gives CDR1 MGHRA, CDR2 YSYEKL. In DNA, the CDR3 is TGCGCCAGCAGGAAGGGTTTGAATTCACCCCTCCACTTT. Translating it yields CASRKGLNSPLHF.

There are a few counts of this clonotype. CDR3 bases: TGTGCCAGCAGCCCCAAAGTATCTATGAGAAACATTCAGTACTTC. Translated, it gives CASSPKVSMRNIQYF. The chain combines TRBV3-1 with TRBJ2-4, with D unclear. Germline CDR1 is LGHDT and CDR2 is YNNKEL (reference sequence). This CDR3 is 15 amino acids long. Trimming removed 4 bases at V and 6 bases at J, with 16 bases between.

V usage is TRBV2 and J usage is TRBJ1-1; 7 positions agree with TRBD1. CDR1 is SNHLY and CDR2 is FYNNEI in the germline V gene. The CDR3 extends over 13 amino acids. After removal of 6 bases from V and 5 bases from J, the junction contained 6 bases not matched to a gene. The CDR3 spells CASRETGRTEAFF. Here the CDR3 DNA reads TGTGCCAGCAGGGAGACAGGGAGGACTGAAGCTTTCTTT.

At least ten counts were recorded for this clonotype. The chain joins TRBV7-2 to TRBJ2-7; D is perhaps TRBD1 or TRBD2 (5 bases each). The CDR3 has 16 amino acids. The V and J ends lost 6 bases and 3 bases respectively, with 21 bases between them. Germline lookup yields CDR1 SGHTA and CDR2 FQGNSA. CDR3 amino acids: CASRGDRGPFFYEQYF. The DNA of the CDR3 is TGTGCCAGCAGGGGGGACCGGGGCCCCTTTTTCTACGAGCAGTACTTC.

V gene TRBV7-2 combines with J gene TRBJ2-5, with a tentative D call TRBD1 (6 bases). This CDR3 is built from 15 residues. CDR1 is SGHTA and CDR2 is FQGNSA in the germline V gene. Trimming stripped 1 base from V and 2 bases from J, with 11 bases between. The CDR3 coding sequence is TGTGCCAGCAGCTTAGGACAGGCAGCGCAAGAGACCCAGTACTTC. This encodes CASSLGQAAQETQYF.

This clonotype occurred a few times. The chain is built from TRBV27 and TRBJ2-7; D is uncertain. The CDR3 covers 13 residues. The V gene lost 6 bases and the J gene lost 0 bases, with 9 bases spanning the gap. The germline V gene has CDR1 MNHEY and CDR2 SMNVEV (reference sequence). In DNA form, the CDR3 reads TGTGCCAGCAGAATCGGTCCCTCCTACGAGCAGTACTTC. Amino acids: CASRIGPSYEQYF.

The gene calls are TRBV5-1 and TRBJ2-5; 7 bases are shared with TRBD1. CDR1 and CDR2 (germline): SGHRS, YFSETQ. This CDR3 comprises 16 residues. The V segment lost 1 base and the J segment 2 bases; nucleotides outside the gene matches: 8. The CDR3 DNA reads TGCGCCAGCAGCTTGCCACCGACAGGGAAGCAAGAGACCCAGTACTTC. Translation: CASSLPPTGKQETQYF.

The chain uses TRBV11-2 and TRBJ2-1; 9 bases agree with TRBD2. Looked up from germline, CDR1 is SGHAT and CDR2 is FQNNGV. V trimming: 3 bases; J trimming: 8 bases; junction bases outside the gene matches: 8. The CDR3 length is 15 residues. The CDR3 reads CASSLDSGGRDEQFF. The CDR3 DNA sequence: TGTGCCAGCAGCTTGGATAGCGGGGGAAGGGATGAGCAGTTCTTC.

This clonotype was detected many times. The V gene is TRBV18, the J gene TRBJ2-1, with TRBD2 as a possible D gene (6 bases). Germline CDR1 is KGHSH and CDR2 is LQKENI. This CDR3 region has 15 residues. V gave up 0 bases and J gave up 5 bases, with 11 bases separating them. CDR3 loop: CASSPPGGGNNEQFF. In DNA, the CDR3 is TGTGCCAGCTCACCACCCGGGGGAGGTAACAATGAGCAGTTCTTC.